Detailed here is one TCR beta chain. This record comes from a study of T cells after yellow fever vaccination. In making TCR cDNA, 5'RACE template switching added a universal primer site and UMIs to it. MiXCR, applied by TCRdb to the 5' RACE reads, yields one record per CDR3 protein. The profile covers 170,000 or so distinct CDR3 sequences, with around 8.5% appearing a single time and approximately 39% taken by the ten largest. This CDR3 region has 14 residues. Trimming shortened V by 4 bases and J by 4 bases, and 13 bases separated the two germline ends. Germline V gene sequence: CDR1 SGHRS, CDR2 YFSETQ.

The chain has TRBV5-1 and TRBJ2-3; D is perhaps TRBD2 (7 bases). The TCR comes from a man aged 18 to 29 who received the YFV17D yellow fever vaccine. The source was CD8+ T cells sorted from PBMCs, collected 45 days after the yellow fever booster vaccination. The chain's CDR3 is CASSMGGPADTQYF. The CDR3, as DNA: TGCGCCAGCAGCATGGGGGGGCCGGCAGATACGCAGTATTTT.